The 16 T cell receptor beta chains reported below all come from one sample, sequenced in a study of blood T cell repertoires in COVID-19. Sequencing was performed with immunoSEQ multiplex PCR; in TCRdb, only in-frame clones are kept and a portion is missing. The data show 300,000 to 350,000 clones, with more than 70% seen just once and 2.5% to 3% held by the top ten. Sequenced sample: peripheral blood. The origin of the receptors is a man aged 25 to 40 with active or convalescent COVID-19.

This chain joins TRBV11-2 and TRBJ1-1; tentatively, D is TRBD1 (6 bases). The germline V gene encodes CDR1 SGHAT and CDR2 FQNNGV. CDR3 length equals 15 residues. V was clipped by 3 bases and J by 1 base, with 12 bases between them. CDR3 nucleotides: TGTGCCAGCAGCTTTCAGGGGCTCCGGAACACTGAAGCTTTCTTT. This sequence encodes CASSFQGLRNTEAFF.

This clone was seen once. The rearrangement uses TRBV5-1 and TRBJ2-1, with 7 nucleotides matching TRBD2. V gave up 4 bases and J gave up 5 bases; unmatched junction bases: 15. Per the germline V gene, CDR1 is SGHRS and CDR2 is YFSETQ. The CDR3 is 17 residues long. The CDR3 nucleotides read TGCGCCAGCAGCCACCATTTCGGGCGGGAGTTCGACAATGAGCAGTTCTTC. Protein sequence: CASSHHFGREFDNEQFF. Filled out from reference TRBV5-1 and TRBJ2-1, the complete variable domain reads KAGVTQTPRYLIKTRGQQVTLSCSPISGHRSVSWYQQTPGQGLQFLFEYFSETQRNKGNFPGRFSGRQFSNSRSEMNVSTLELGDSALYLCASSHHFGREFDNEQFFGPGTRLTVL.

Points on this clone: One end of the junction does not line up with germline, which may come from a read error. CDR3 nucleotide sequence: TGTGCCAGCAGTTTAGGTTTGAGGGAAGAGGACTTC. This translates into CASSLGLREEDF. The chain joins TRBV12-3 or TRBV12-4 to TRBJ2-5, with TRBD2 as a possible D gene (5 bases). This CDR3 has 12 amino acids.

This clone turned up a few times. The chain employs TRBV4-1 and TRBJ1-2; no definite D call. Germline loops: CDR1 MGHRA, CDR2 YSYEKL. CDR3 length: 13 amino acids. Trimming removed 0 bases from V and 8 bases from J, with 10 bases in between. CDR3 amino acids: CASSQDALRGYTF. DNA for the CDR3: TGCGCCAGCAGCCAAGATGCCCTGAGGGGCTACACCTTC.

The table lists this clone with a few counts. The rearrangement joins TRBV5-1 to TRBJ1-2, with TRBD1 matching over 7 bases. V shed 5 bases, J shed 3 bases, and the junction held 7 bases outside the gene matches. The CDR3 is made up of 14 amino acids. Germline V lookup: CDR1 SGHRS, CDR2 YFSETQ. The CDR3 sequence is CASSPRQGDYGYTF. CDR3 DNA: TGCGCCAGCAGTCCGAGACAGGGCGACTATGGCTACACCTTC.

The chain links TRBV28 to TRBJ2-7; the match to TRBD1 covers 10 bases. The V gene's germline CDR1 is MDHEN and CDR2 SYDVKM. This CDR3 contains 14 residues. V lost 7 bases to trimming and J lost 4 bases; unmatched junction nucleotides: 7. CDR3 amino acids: CASTLGQGGYEQYF. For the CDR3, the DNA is TGTGCCAGCACTCTCGGACAGGGGGGATACGAGCAGTACTTC.

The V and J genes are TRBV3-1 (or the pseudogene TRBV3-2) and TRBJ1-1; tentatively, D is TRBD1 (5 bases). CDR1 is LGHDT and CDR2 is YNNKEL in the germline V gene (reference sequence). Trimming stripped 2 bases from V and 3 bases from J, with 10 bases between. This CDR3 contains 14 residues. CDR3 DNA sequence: TGTGCCAGCAGCCAATGGGGCTCGGACACTGAAGCTTTCTTT. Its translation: CASSQWGSDTEAFF.

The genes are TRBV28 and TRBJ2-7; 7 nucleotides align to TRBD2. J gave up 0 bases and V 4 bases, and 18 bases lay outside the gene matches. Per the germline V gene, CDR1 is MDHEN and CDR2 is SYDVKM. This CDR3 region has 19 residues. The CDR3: CASSSLGGIRGLSSYEQYF. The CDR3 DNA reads TGTGCCAGCAGTTCCCTGGGAGGGATTCGTGGCCTGAGCTCCTACGAGCAGTACTTC.

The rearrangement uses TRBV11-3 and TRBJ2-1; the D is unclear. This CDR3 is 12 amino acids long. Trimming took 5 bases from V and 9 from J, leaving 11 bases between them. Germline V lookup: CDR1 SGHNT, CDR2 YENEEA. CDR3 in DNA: TGTGCCAGCAGCGCCTATTCGGGTGAGCAGTTCTTC. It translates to CASSAYSGEQFF.

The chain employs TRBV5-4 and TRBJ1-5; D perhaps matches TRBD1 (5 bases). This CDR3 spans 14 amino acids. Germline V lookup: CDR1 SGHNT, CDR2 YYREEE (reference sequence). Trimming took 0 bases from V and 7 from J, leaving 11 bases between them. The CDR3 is CASSLGQGGQPQHF. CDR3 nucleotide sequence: TGTGCCAGCAGCTTGGGTCAGGGCGGCCAGCCCCAGCATTTT.

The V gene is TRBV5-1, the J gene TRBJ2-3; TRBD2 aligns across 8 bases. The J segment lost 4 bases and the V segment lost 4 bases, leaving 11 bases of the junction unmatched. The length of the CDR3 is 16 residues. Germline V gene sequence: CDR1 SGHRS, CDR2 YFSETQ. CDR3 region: CASSLGPGLGPDTQYF. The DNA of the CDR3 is TGCGCCAGCAGCCTAGGCCCGGGACTAGGCCCAGATACGCAGTATTTT.

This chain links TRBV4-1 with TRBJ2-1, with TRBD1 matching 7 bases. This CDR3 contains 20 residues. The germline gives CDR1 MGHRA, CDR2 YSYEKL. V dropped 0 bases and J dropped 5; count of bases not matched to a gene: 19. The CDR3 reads CASSQDHVTGVKRTHNEQFF. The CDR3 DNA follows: TGCGCCAGCAGCCAAGATCATGTTACAGGGGTAAAAAGAACCCACAATGAGCAGTTCTTC.

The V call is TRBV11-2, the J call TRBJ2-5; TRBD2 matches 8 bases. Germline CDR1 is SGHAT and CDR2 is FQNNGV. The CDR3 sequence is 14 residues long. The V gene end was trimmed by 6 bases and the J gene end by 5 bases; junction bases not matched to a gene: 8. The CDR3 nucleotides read TGTGCCAGCAGGGAACGGGGGGGCCTGGAGACCCAGTACTTC. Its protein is CASRERGGLETQYF.

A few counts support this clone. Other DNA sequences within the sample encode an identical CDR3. CDR3 coding DNA: TGTGCCAGCAGTTCCTTCTACGAGCAGTACTTC. Its protein is CASSSFYEQYF. The chain is built from TRBV28 and TRBJ2-7, with D hard to call. This CDR3 has 11 amino acids. Germline V gene lookup returns CDR1 MDHEN and CDR2 SYDVKM. Trimming removed 4 bases from V and 3 bases from J, with 4 bases in between.

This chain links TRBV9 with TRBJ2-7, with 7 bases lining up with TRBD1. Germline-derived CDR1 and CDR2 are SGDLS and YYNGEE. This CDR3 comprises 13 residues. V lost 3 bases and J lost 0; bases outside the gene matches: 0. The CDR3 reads CASSDRGSYEQYF. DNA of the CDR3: TGTGCCAGCAGCGACAGGGGCTCCTACGAGCAGTACTTC.

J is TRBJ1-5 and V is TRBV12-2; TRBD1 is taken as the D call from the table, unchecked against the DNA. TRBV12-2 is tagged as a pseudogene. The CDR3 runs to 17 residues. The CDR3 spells CASRVTPGQPINQPQHF. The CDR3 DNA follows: TGTGCAAGTCGCGTGACTCCGGGACAGCCGATCAATCAGCCCCAGCATTTT.